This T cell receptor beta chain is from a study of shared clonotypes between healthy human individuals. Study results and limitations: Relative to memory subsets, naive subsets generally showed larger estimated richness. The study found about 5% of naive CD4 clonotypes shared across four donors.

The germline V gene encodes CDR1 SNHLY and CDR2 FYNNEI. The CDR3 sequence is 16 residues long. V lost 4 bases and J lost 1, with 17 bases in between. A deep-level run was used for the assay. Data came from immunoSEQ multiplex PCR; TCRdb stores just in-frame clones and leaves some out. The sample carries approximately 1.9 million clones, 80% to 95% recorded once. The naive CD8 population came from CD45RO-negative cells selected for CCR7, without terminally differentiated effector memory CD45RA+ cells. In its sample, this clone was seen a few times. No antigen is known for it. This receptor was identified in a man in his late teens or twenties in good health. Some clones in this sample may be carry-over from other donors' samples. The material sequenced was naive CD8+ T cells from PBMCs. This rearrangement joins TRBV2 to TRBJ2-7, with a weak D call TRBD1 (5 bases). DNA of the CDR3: TGTGCCAGCAGTGTCCTATTAAGGACAAGGTCCTACGAGCAGTACTTC. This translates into CASSVLLRTRSYEQYF.